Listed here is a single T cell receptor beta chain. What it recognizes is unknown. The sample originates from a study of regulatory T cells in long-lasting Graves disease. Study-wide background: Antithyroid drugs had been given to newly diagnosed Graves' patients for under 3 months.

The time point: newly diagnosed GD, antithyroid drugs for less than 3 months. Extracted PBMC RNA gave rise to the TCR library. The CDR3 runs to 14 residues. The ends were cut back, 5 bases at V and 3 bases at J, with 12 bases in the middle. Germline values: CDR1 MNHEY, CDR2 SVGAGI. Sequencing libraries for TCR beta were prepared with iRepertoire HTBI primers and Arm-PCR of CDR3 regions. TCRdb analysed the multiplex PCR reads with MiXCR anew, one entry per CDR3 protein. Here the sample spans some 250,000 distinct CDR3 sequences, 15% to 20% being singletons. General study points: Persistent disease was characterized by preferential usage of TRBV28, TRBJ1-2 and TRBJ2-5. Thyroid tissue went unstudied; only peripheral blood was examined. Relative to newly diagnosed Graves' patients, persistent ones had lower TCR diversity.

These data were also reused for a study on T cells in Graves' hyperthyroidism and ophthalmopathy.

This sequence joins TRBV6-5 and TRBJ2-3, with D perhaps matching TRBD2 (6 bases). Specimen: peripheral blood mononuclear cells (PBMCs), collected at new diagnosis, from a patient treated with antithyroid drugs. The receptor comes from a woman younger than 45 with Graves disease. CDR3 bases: TGTGCCAGCAGTGAGCGGGTCAGAACAGATACGCAGTATTTT. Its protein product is CASSERVRTDTQYF.